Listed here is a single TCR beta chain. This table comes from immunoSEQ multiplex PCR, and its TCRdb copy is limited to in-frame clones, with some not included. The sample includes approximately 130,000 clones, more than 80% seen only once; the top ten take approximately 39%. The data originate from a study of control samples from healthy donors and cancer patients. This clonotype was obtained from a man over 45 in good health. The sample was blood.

The CDR3 coding sequence is TGCAGCGCCGTGGACAGGGAGCTCTATGGCTACACCTTC. Translated, it gives CSAVDRELYGYTF. The chain uses TRBV29-1 and TRBJ1-2, with 8 bases aligning to TRBD1. CDR3 size: 13 residues. Germline CDR1 and CDR2: SQVTM and ANQGSEA. V dropped 7 bases and J dropped 4; count of bases not matched to a gene: 8.